Detailed here is one TCR beta chain. Its antigen is not identified. This record belongs to a study of cytomegalovirus exposure and HLA in healthy donors. Study-level findings and limits: A few chains tied to CMV proved CMV antigen-specific in vitro.

The PCR contained 60 Vbeta and 13 Jbeta primers. Assay used: immunoSEQ multiplex PCR; TCRdb lists only in-frame clones, some missing. The table records about 21,000 clones, roughly 80% of them present only once. V lost 4 bases, J lost 3 bases, and 12 bases stayed unmatched. The CDR3 covers 19 residues. Germline-derived CDR1 and CDR2 are SGHDN and FVKESK. The rearrangement joins TRBV14 to TRBJ2-1; 13 bases fit TRBD2. Material for sequencing was PBMCs. This clonotype was sampled from a man aged 55 to 70 in good health and CMV-seronegative. In DNA, the CDR3 is TGTGCCAGCAGCCGCACCGGACGGACTAGCGGGGGTCTCTACAATGAGCAGTTCTTC. The encoded protein is CASSRTGRTSGGLYNEQFF. Full variable domain (outside the CDR3, taken from reference TRBV14 and TRBJ2-1): EAGVTQFPSHSVIEKGQTVTLRCDPISGHDNLYWYRRVMGKEIKFLLHFVKESKQDESGMPNNRFLAERTGGTYSTLKVQPAELEDSGVYFCASSRTGRTSGGLYNEQFFGPGTRLTVL.